This passage covers 9 T cell receptor beta chains from one sample sequenced in a study of regulatory T cells in long-lasting Graves disease. Time point of the sample: newly diagnosed GD, antithyroid drugs for less than 3 months. Making the TCR library involved RNA that had been extracted from PBMCs. Arm-PCR of CDR3 regions with iRepertoire HTBI primers generated TCR beta libraries. TCRdb re-called the multiplex PCR reads through MiXCR, storing one row per CDR3 protein. The table has 550,000 or so distinct CDR3 sequences, about 12% seen once. This same sample was also part of a study on T cells in Graves' hyperthyroidism and ophthalmopathy.

This sample comprised peripheral blood mononuclear cells (PBMCs), obtained at new diagnosis, from a patient treated with antithyroid drugs. These receptors were obtained from a woman in her twenties or thirties with Graves disease.

This clonotype showed up many times. V usage is TRBV5-1 and J usage is TRBJ2-2, with TRBD2 matching over 7 bases. The germline V gene has CDR1 SGHRS and CDR2 YFSETQ. J lost 1 base, V lost 4 bases, and 7 bases had no gene match. This CDR3 region has 16 residues. CDR3 in DNA: TGCGCCAGCAGCCTCCAGGCTAGCGGGAACACCGGGGAGCTGTTTTTT. Translated, it gives CASSLQASGNTGELFF.

This clonotype showed up just a few times. The chain employs TRBV14 and TRBJ2-3; D is perhaps TRBD1 or TRBD2 (5 bases each). V was shortened by 1 base and J by 3 bases, with 14 bases between the two germline ends. This CDR3 is built from 16 residues. The germline gives CDR1 SGHDN, CDR2 FVKESK. This CDR3 is CASSQVFQGETDTQYF. CDR3 nucleotides: TGTGCCAGCAGCCAAGTATTCCAGGGAGAAACAGATACGCAGTATTTT.

This clonotype was picked up many times. The chain recombines TRBV6-2 or TRBV6-3 with TRBJ2-3; D unresolved. Germline V lookup: CDR1 MNHEY, CDR2 SVGEGT. The germline V and J ends were trimmed by 6 bases and 1 base, with 11 bases remaining between them. CDR3 length: 14 residues. The CDR3 loop reads CASSLSWGTDTQYF. CDR3 nucleotides: TGTGCCAGCAGCCTTTCTTGGGGCACAGATACGCAGTATTTT.

This clonotype was seen ten or more times. V usage is TRBV11-2 and J usage is TRBJ2-1, with 7 bases lining up with TRBD2. The CDR3 length is 15 residues. Germline V gene lookup returns CDR1 SGHAT and CDR2 FQNNGV. V trimming: 8 bases; J trimming: 4 bases; junction bases outside the gene matches: 11. The CDR3 bases are TGTGCCAGCCAAGTGGGAGGGGCCGTATACAATGAGCAGTTCTTC. Amino acid sequence: CASQVGGAVYNEQFF.

This clonotype was observed a few times. The genes are TRBV5-1 and TRBJ2-5, with a weak D call TRBD2 (5 bases). V shed 4 bases and J shed 2 bases, with 18 bases lying between them. The germline CDR1 and CDR2 sequences are SGHRS and YFSETQ. The CDR3 totals 16 residues. The CDR3 region is CASSRFPLAEQETQYF. CDR3 DNA sequence: TGCGCCAGCAGCCGGTTCCCGCTAGCTGAACAAGAGACCCAGTACTTC.

This clonotype was seen a single time. The V and J genes are TRBV12-5 and TRBJ1-2, with 9 bases aligning to TRBD1. The trim removed 2 bases at V and 7 bases at J, leaving 11 bases unmatched. The CDR3 runs to 16 residues. The germline V gene has CDR1 LGHNT and CDR2 FRNRAP. CDR3 protein: CASGLLSSGDRAGYTF. CDR3 nucleotides: TGTGCTAGTGGTTTGCTATCCTCCGGGGACAGGGCTGGCTACACCTTC.

This clonotype has a count of ten or more. The V gene is TRBV19, the J gene TRBJ2-3; 9 positions match TRBD1. This CDR3 comprises 15 residues. Losses at the gene ends were 8 bases for V and 2 bases for J; bases not matched to a gene: 8. Germline CDR1 reads LNHDA; CDR2 reads SQIVND (reference sequence). The CDR3 bases are TGTGCCAGTGGATGGGACAGGGAGAACACAGATACGCAGTATTTT. This encodes CASGWDRENTDTQYF.

At least ten counts were recorded for this clonotype. The chain uses TRBV10-3 and TRBJ2-4; possibly TRBD2 for D (5 bases). The germline V and J ends were trimmed by 8 bases and 6 bases, with 11 bases remaining between them. Germline CDR1 and CDR2: ENHRY and SYGVKD. This CDR3 has 12 amino acids. The chain's CDR3 is CAIGSRGNIQYF. The CDR3 DNA is TGTGCCATCGGTAGCCGGGGAAACATTCAGTACTTC.

This clonotype was seen many times. This chain connects TRBV30 to TRBJ2-1; 8 bases fit TRBD1. Germline CDR1 is GTSNPN and CDR2 is SVGIG (reference sequence). The V gene end was trimmed by 3 bases and the J gene end by 8 bases; junction bases not matched to a gene: 15. The CDR3 totals 16 residues. In nucleotides, the CDR3 is TGTGCCTGGAGGGGTATCCGTGTGACAGGGGACCATGAGCAGTTCTTC. It encodes CAWRGIRVTGDHEQFF.